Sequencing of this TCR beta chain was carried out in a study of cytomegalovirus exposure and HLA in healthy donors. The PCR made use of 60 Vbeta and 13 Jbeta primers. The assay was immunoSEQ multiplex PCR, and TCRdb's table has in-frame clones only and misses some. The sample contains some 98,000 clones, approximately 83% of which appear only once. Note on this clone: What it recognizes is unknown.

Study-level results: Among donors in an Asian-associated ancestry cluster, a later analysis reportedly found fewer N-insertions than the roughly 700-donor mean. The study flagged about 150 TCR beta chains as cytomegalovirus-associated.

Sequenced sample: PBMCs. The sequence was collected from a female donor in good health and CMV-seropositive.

As DNA, the CDR3 is TGCGCCAGCAGTCAATCAAAGAGAGGGTTCGATCAGCCCCAGCATTTT. Its protein is CASSQSKRGFDQPQHF. The chain is built from TRBV23-1 and TRBJ1-5; D is uncertain. TRBV23-1 is an open reading frame whose function is uncertain. The CDR3 totals 16 residues. The V end lost 0 bases, the J end lost 5 bases, and 14 bases lay between the germline ends.